This T cell receptor (beta chain) derives from a study of T cell responses to AZD1222 COVID-19 vaccine. Study-level information: Pooled in the analysis were second doses at about 4 or about 12 weeks. Broader study findings: Close to half of spike-specific TCRs reportedly recognize unmutated variant regions. A mostly white British donor set with more females was recruited, and clonal diversity was possibly underestimated.

The CDR3 is 12 amino acids. From germline, CDR1 is SEHNR and CDR2 FQNEAQ (reference sequence). Trimming took off 5 bases at V and 6 bases at J, with 11 bases between the two ends. Concerning this clone: Its antigen is still unknown.

Sequencing used immunoSEQ multiplex PCR; TCRdb keeps in-frame clones, though not all of them. Among more than 100,000 clones listed, 90% were seen once. This sequence originates from an adult in good health. The source material was peripheral blood, sampled on day 0 of AZD1222 vaccination. The rearrangement uses TRBV7-9 and TRBJ2-7; TRBD2 is a possible D gene (5 bases). The CDR3 spells CASSKDSSEQYF. CDR3 nucleotide sequence: TGTGCCAGCAGCAAGGACTCTTCCGAGCAGTACTTC.